A single sample is the source of the 4 T cell receptor beta chains below, sequenced in a study of cytomegalovirus exposure and HLA in healthy donors. In the PCR, 60 Vbeta and 13 Jbeta primers were used. Sequencing was performed with immunoSEQ multiplex PCR; in TCRdb, only in-frame clones are kept and a portion is missing. The data hold 150,000 or so clones, with 73% observed a single time. The specimen sequenced was PBMCs. The receptors were sampled from a woman aged 18-30 years in good health and CMV-seronegative.

There are many counts of this clone. This sequence joins TRBV4-3 and TRBJ2-1; 8 nucleotides align to TRBD2. V shed 6 bases, J shed 6 bases, and the junction held 10 bases outside the gene matches. The CDR3 is 15 residues long. Per the germline V gene, CDR1 is LGHNA and CDR2 is YSLEER. CDR3 protein: CASSPDWRGVNEQFF. DNA of the CDR3: TGCGCCAGCAGTCCGGACTGGCGGGGGGTCAATGAGCAGTTCTTC.

The rearrangement links TRBV2 to TRBJ1-2; 7 bases line up with TRBD1. CDR1 and CDR2 (germline): SNHLY, FYNNEI. V shed 2 bases, J shed 4 bases, and the junction held 4 bases outside the gene matches. The CDR3 is 14 amino acids. CDR3 sequence (DNA): TGTGCCAGCAGTGAAACGGGACAGAGCTATGGCTACACCTTC. Translation gives CASSETGQSYGYTF. The variable domain in full, completed from reference TRBV2 and TRBJ1-2, reads EPEVTQTPSHQVTQMGQEVILRCVPISNHLYFYWYRQILGQKVEFLVSFYNNEISEKSEIFDDQFSVERPDGSNFTLKIRSTKLEDSAMYFCASSETGQSYGYTFGSGTRLTVV.

This clone occurred a few times. The gene calls are TRBV11-2 and TRBJ1-2; D is perhaps TRBD1 (5 bases). Germline V gene data show CDR1 as SGHAT and CDR2 as FQNNGV. This CDR3 region has 13 residues. The V and J ends lost 5 bases and 6 bases respectively, with 13 bases between them. CDR3 sequence (DNA): TGTGCCAGCAGCCTTAGGGGAAGGGATGGCTACACCTTC. This encodes CASSLRGRDGYTF.

V usage is TRBV29-1 and J usage is TRBJ2-7; the D gene is possibly TRBD1 (5 bases). The CDR3 contains 13 residues. CDR1 is SQVTM and CDR2 is ANQGSEA in the germline V gene. V dropped 6 bases and J dropped 7 bases, with 19 bases sitting between them. The CDR3 region is CSVEKGVGLEQYF. The CDR3 DNA reads TGCAGCGTCGAAAAAGGGGTGGGGTTGGAGCAGTACTTC.